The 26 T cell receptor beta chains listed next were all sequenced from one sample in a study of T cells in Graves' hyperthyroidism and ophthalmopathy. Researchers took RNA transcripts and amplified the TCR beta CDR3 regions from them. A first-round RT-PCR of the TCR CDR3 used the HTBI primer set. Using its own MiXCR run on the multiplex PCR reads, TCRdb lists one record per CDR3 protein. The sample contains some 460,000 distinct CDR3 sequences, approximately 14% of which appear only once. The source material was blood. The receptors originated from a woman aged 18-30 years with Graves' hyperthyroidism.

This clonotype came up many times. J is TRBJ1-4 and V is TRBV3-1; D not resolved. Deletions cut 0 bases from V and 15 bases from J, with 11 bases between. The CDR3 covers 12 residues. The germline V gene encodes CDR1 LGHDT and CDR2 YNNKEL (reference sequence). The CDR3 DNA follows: TGTGCCAGCAGCCAAGATATAGAAGGCATGTTTTTT. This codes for CASSQDIEGMFF. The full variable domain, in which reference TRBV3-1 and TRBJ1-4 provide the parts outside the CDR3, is DTAVSQTPKYLVTQMGNDKSIKCEQNLGHDTMYWYKQDSKKFLKIMFSYNNKELIINETVPNRFSPKSPDKAHLNLHINSLELGDSAVYFCASSQDIEGMFFGSGTQLSVL.

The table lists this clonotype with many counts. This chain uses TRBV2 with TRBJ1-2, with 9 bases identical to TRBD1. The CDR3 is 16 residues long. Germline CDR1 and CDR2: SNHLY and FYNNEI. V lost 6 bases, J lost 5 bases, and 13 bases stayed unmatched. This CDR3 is CASRATGTGLPYGYTF. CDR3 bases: TGTGCCAGCAGGGCGACCGGGACAGGGCTTCCTTATGGCTACACCTTC.

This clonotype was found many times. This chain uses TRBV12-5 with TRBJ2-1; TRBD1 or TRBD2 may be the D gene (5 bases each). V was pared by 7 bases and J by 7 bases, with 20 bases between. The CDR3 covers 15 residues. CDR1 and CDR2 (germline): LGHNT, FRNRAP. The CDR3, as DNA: TGTGCTAGTGCTCCCGAGCAGGGCGAGGGTAATGAGCAGTTCTTC. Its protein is CASAPEQGEGNEQFF.

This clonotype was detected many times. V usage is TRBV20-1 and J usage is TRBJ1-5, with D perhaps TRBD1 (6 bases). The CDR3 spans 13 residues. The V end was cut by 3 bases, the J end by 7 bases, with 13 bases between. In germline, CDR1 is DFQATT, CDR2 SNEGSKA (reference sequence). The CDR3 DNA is TGCAGTGCTAGTCCAGGGGACGCACAGCCCCAGCATTTT. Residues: CSASPGDAQPQHF.

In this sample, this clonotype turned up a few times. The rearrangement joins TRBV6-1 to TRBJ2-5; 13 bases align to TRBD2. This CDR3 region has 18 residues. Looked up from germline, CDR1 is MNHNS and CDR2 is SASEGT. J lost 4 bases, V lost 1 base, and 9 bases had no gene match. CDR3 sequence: CASSEGLWTSGSGETQYF. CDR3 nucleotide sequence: TGTGCCAGCAGTGAAGGTCTCTGGACTAGCGGGAGTGGAGAGACCCAGTACTTC.

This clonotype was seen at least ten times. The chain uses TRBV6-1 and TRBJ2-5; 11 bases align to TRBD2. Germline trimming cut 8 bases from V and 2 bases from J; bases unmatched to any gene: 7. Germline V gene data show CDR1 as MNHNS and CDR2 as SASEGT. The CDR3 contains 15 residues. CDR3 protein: CASGRLAGQQETQYF. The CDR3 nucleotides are TGTGCCAGCGGGCGACTAGCGGGACAGCAAGAGACCCAGTACTTC.

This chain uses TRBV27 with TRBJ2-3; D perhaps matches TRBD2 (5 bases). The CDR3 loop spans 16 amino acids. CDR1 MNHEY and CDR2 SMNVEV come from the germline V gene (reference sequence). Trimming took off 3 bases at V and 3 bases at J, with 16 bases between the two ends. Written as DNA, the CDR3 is TGTGCCAGCAGTTTTGGTGGGAGAAGGAAGACAGATACGCAGTATTTT. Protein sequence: CASSFGGRRKTDTQYF.

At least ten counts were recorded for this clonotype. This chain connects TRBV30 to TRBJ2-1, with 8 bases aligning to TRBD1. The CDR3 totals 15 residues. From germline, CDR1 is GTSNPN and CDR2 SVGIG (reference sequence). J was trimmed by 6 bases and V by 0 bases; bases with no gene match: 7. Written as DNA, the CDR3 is TGTGCCTGGAGTGTGGGACAGGCCGCCCCCAATGAGCAGTTCTTC. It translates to CAWSVGQAAPNEQFF.

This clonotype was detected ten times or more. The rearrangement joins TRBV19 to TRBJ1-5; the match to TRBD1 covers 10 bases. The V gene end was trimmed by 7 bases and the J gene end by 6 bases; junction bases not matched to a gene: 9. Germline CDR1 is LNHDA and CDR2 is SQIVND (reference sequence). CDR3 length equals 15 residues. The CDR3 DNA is TGTGCCAGTACCCCCGGGACAGGGGAGGGTCAGCCCCAGCATTTT. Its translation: CASTPGTGEGQPQHF.

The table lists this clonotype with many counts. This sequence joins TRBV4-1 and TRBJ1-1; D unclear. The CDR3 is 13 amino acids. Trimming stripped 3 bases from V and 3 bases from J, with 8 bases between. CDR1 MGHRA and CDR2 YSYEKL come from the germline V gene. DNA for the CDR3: TGCGCCAGCAGCCAGATGGGAGACACTGAAGCTTTCTTT. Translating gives CASSQMGDTEAFF.

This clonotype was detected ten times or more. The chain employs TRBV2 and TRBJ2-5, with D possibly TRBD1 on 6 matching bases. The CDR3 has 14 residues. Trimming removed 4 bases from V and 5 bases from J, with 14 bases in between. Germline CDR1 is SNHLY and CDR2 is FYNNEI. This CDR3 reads CASSVQGKKETQYF. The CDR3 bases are TGTGCCAGCAGTGTACAGGGTAAGAAGGAGACCCAGTACTTC.

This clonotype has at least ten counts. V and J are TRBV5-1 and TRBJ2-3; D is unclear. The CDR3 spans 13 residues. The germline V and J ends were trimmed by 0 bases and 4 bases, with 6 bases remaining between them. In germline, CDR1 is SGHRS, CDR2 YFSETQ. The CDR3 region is CASSLETPDTQYF. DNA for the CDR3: TGCGCCAGCAGCTTGGAGACGCCAGATACGCAGTATTTT. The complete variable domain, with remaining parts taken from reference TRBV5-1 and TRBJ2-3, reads KAGVTQTPRYLIKTRGQQVTLSCSPISGHRSVSWYQQTPGQGLQFLFEYFSETQRNKGNFPGRFSGRQFSNSRSEMNVSTLELGDSALYLCASSLETPDTQYFGPGTRLTVL.

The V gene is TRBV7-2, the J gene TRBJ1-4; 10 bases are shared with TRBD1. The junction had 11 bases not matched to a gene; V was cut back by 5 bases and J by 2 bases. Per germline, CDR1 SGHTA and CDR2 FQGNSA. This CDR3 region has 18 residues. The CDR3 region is CASSPRVPGQGTNEKLFF. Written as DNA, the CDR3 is TGTGCCAGCAGCCCCAGGGTCCCGGGACAGGGGACTAATGAAAAACTGTTTTTT.

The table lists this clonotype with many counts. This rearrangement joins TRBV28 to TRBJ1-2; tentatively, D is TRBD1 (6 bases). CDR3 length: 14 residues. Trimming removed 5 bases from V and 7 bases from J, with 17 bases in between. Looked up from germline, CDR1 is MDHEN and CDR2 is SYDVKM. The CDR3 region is CASSTPTGILGYTF. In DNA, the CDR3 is TGTGCCAGCAGTACCCCAACAGGGATCCTTGGCTACACCTTC.

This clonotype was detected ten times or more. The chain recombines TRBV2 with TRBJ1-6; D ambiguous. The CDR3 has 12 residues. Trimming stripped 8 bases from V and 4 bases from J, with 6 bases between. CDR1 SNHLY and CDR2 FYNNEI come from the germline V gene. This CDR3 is CASLRYNSPLHF. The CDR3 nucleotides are TGTGCCAGCTTACGGTATAATTCACCCCTCCACTTT.

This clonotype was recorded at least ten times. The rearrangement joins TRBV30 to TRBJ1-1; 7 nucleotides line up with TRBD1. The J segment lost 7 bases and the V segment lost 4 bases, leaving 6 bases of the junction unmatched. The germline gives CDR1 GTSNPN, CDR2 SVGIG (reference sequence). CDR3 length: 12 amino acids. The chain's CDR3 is CAWTLDRLEAFF. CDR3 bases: TGTGCCTGGACCCTGGACAGGCTTGAAGCTTTCTTT.

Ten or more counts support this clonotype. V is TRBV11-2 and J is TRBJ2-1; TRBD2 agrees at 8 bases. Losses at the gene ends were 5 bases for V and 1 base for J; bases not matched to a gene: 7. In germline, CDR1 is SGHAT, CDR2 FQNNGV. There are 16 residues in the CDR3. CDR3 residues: CASSAPGLGSYNEQFF. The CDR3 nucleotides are TGTGCCAGCAGCGCGCCGGGACTAGGGTCCTACAATGAGCAGTTCTTC.

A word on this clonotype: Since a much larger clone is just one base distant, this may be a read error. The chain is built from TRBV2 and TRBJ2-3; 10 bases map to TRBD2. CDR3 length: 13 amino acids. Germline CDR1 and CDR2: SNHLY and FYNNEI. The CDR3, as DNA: TGTGCCAAAGAGCGGGGGGGCACAGGTACGCAGTATTTT. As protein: CAKERGGTGTQYF.

DNA for the CDR3: TGTGCCAGCAGCTTGCCACAGGGGGGCTCCTACGAGCAGTACTTC. Amino acids: CASSLPQGGSYEQYF. The V and J genes are TRBV7-9 and TRBJ2-7; 8 nucleotides line up with TRBD1. This CDR3 region has 15 residues. Germline V gene data show CDR1 as SEHNR and CDR2 as FQNEAQ (reference sequence). J gave up 0 bases and V 3 bases, and 4 bases lay outside the gene matches. Drawing the rest from reference TRBV7-9 and TRBJ2-7, the complete variable domain is DTGVSQNPRHKITKRGQNVTFRCDPISEHNRLYWYRQTLGQGPEFLTYFQNEAQLEKSRLLSDRFSAERPKGSFSTLEIQRTEQGDSAMYLCASSLPQGGSYEQYFGPGTRLTVT.

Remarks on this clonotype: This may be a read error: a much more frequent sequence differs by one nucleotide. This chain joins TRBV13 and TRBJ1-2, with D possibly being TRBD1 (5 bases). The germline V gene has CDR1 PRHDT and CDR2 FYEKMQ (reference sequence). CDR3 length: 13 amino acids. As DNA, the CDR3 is TGTGCCGGCAGCCCCGCAGGGAGCTATGGCTACACCTTC. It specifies CAGSPAGSYGYTF. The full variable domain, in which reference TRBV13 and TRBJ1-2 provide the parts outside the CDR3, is AAGVIQSPRHLIKEKRETATLKCYPIPRHDTVYWYQQGPGQDPQFLISFYEKMQSDKGSIPDRFSAQQFSDYHSELNMSSLELGDSALYFCAGSPAGSYGYTFGSGTRLTVV.

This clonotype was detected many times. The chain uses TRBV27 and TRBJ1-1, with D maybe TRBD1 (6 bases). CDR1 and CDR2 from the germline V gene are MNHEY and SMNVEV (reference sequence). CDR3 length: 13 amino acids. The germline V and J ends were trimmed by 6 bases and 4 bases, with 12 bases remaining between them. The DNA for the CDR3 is TGTGCCAGCAGCCGAGGACAGATCACTGAAGCTTTCTTT. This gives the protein CASSRGQITEAFF.

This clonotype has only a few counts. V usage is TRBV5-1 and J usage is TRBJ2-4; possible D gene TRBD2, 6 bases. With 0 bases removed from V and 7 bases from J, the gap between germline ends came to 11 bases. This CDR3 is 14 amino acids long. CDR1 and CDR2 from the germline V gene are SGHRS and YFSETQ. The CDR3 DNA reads TGCGCCAGCAGCTTGGAAGGGGCGGGGAACATTCAGTACTTC. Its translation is CASSLEGAGNIQYF.

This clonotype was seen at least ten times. The CDR3 region has the DNA TGCGCCAGCAGCTTGACGGGGGCCTCTTCCTACGAGCAGTACTTC. It yields the protein CASSLTGASSYEQYF. The chain combines TRBV5-1 with TRBJ2-7; D assignment may be TRBD1 or TRBD2 (6 bases each). The V gene's germline CDR1 is SGHRS and CDR2 YFSETQ. Trimming took 1 base from V and 1 from J, leaving 12 bases between them. This CDR3 has 15 residues.

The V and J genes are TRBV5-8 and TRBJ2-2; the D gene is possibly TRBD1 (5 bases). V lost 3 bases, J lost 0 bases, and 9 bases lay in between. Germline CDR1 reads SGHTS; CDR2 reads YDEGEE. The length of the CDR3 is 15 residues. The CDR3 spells CASSYGHTNTGELFF. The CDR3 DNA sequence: TGTGCCAGCAGCTATGGACACACGAACACCGGGGAGCTGTTTTTT. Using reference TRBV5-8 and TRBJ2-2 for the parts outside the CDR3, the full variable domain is EAGVTQSPTHLIKTRGQQATLRCSPISGHTSVYWYQQALGLGLQFLLWYDEGEERNRGNFPPRFSGRQFPNYSSELNVNALELEDSALYLCASSYGHTNTGELFFGEGSRLTVL.

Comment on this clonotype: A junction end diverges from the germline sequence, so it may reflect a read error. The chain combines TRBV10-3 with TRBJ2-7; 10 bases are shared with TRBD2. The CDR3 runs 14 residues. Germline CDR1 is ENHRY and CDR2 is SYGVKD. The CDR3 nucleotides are TGTGCCAGCAGTTCTAGCGGGAGAGGACTCGAGCAGTACTTC. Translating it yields CASSSSGRGLEQYF.

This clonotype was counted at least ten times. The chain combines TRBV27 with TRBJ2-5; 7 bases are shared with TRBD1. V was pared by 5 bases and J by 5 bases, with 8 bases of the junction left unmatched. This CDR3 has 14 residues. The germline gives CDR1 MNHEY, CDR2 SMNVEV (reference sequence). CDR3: CASSKGDSKETQYF. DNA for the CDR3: TGTGCCAGCAGTAAGGGGGACAGTAAGGAGACCCAGTACTTC.